Sequencing of this TCR beta chain was carried out in a study of patients and donors after allogeneic stem cell transplantation. TCRdb reanalysed the RT-PCR reads using MiXCR and keeps one entry per CDR3 protein. Among 920,000 or so distinct CDR3 sequences listed, more than 15% were seen once. The V and J ends lost 1 base and 4 bases, in that order; junction bases with no gene match: 2. This CDR3 has 15 amino acids. Germline CDR1 and CDR2: SGHTA and FQGTGA. This clonotype has just a few counts. The genes are TRBV7-3 and TRBJ2-2; 8 bases match TRBD2. The origin of this receptor is a human donor who was either an allogeneic HSCT recipient or a stem cell or donor lymphocyte infusion donor (not recorded which). It is not recorded whose cells these are; they may come from a transplant donor. The sequenced sample was blood, either unsorted or a sorted T cell fraction (not recorded which). The DNA of the CDR3 is TGTGCCAGCAGCTTAAGTCTAGCGGGCACCGGGGAGCTGTTTTTT. Translation gives CASSLSLAGTGELFF.